The clone carrying this T cell receptor (beta chain) has a handful of counts. The antigen is not known. The CDR3 has 16 residues. Trimming left V 0 bases short and J 6 bases short, with 16 bases between. Germline assignment: CDR1 MNHEY and CDR2 SMNVEV (reference sequence). The entry originates in a study of T-cell memory formation after mild COVID-19. The study, taken as a whole, reports: Clones that shrank (day 15 to 85) were balanced CD4/CD8, whereas later expanders leaned CD4+.

MiXCR was run by TCRdb on the 5' RACE reads, yielding one entry per CDR3 protein. The sample includes about 270,000 distinct CDR3 sequences, around 16% of them seen just once. The receptor's source is a man aged 18 to 35 who had mild COVID-19 (a few samples of this study predate the infection). Cell type and time point are not known. The chain carries TRBV27 and TRBJ2-3, with TRBD1 as a possible D gene (6 bases). Sequenced input: PBMCs or a T cell subset sorted from them (not recorded which). This chain's CDR3 is CASSLSVGLRGDTQYF. CDR3 nucleotide sequence: TGTGCCAGCAGTTTATCAGTAGGTCTGAGGGGGGATACGCAGTATTTT.